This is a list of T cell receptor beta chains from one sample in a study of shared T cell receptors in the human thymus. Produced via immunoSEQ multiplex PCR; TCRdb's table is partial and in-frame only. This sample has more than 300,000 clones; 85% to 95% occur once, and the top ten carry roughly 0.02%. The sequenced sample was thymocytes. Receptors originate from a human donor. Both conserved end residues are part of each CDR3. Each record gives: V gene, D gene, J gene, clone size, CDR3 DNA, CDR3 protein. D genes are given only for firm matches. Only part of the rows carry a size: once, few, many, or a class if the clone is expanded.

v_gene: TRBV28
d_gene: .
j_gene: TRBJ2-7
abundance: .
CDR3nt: TGTGCCAGCATCCGGGCCAGAGGGTCGGACGAGCAGTACTTC
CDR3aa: CASIRARGSDEQYF

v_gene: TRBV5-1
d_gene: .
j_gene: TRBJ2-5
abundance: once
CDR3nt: TGCGCCAGCAGCTGTAACTACCCAGTGGGCTCCCCGTTGGGGACCCAGTACTTC
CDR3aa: CASSCNYPVGSPLGTQYF

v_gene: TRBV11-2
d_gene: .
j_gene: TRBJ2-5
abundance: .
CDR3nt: TGTGCCAGCAGCTTAGTACCGGGCGGCCCCGAAGAGACCCAGTACTTC
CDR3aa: CASSLVPGGPEETQYF

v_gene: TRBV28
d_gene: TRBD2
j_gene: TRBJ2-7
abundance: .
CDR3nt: TGTGCCAGCAGTCCTCCCCGGGCTAGCGGCTACGAGCAGTACTTC
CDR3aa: CASSPPRASGYEQYF

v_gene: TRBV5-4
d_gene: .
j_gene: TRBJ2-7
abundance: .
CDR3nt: TGTGCCAGCAGCTTGAAATCCTACGAGCAGTACTTC
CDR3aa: CASSLKSYEQYF

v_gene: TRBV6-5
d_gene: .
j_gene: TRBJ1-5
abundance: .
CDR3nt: TGTGCCAGCAGTAACAGGGTCAATCAGCCCCAGCATTTT
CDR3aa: CASSNRVNQPQHF

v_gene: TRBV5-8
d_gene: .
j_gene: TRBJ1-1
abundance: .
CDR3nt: TGTGCCAGCAGCTTACCCGGACGGACGGGTGACCCGTTGAACACTGAAGCTTTCTTT
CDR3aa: CASSLPGRTGDPLNTEAFF

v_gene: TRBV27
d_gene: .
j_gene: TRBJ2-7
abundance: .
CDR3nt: TGTGCCAGCAGCCTACGAGGGGACTCAAGCTCCTACGAGCAGTACTTC
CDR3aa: CASSLRGDSSSYEQYF

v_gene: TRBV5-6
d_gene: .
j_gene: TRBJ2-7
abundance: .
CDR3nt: TGTGCCAGCCGCGGCCAGCACGAGCAGTACTTC
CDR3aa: CASRGQHEQYF

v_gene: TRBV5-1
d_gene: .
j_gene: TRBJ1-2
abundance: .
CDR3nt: TGCGCCAGCAGCTTGAGATGGGGGGTAGACTATGGCTACACCTTC
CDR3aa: CASSLRWGVDYGYTF

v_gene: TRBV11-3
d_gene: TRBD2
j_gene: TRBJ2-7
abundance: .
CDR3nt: TGTGCCAGCAGCGCACCGGGACTAGAGTACGAGCAGTACTTC
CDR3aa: CASSAPGLEYEQYF